These 30 T cell receptor beta chains were sequenced from one sample in a study of CD8+ T cells in alopecia areata. RNA extraction and reverse transcription yielded cDNA as sequencing template. Assay used: immunoSEQ multiplex PCR; TCRdb lists only in-frame clones, some missing. The sample has 150,000 to 200,000 clones, 58% seen once. The treatment: oral pan-JAK inhibitor, 5-10 mg twice daily. Sequenced here: CD4+ T cells sorted from blood, sampled at week 24, from a patient treated with tofacitinib. Receptors were obtained from a human donor with alopecia areata.

V and J are TRBV11-2 and TRBJ2-1; TRBD2 aligns across 8 bases. CDR3 length: 16 amino acids. Germline-derived CDR1 and CDR2 are SGHAT and FQNNGV. The V and J ends lost 4 bases and 0 bases, in that order; junction bases with no gene match: 5. The CDR3 region is CASSSGGSSSYNEQFF. CDR3 bases: TGTGCCAGCAGCTCGGGGGGGTCAAGCTCCTACAATGAGCAGTTCTTC.

This chain uses TRBV4-1 with TRBJ2-4; a possible D gene is TRBD2 (5 bases). V was shortened by 5 bases and J by 0 bases, with 8 bases between the two germline ends. The germline gives CDR1 MGHRA, CDR2 YSYEKL. The CDR3 is made up of 14 amino acids. CDR3 sequence: CASSSGIAKNIQYF. The CDR3 DNA follows: TGCGCCAGCAGCTCCGGGATAGCCAAAAACATTCAGTACTTC.

The V gene is TRBV5-4, the J gene TRBJ2-3, with a possible D match to TRBD2 (6 bases). CDR3 length: 16 amino acids. The ends were cut back, 4 bases at V and 2 bases at J, with 17 bases in the middle. The V gene's germline CDR1 is SGHNT and CDR2 YYREEE (reference sequence). The CDR3 region has the DNA TGTGCCAGCAGCGGCGGGAAAGCGGAAATCACAGATACGCAGTATTTT. It translates to CASSGGKAEITDTQYF. Using reference TRBV5-4 and TRBJ2-3 for the parts outside the CDR3, the full variable domain is ETGVTQSPTHLIKTRGQQVTLRCSSQSGHNTVSWYQQALGQGPQFIFQYYREEENGRGNFPPRFSGLQFPNYSSELNVNALELDDSALYLCASSGGKAEITDTQYFGPGTRLTVL.

This sequence joins TRBV30 and TRBJ2-3; TRBD1 might be the D (6 bases). Per germline, CDR1 GTSNPN and CDR2 SVGIG (reference sequence). This CDR3 has 13 amino acids. V dropped 5 bases and J dropped 0 bases, with 9 bases sitting between them. CDR3 protein: CAWRQGSTDTQYF. For the CDR3, the DNA is TGTGCCTGGCGTCAGGGGAGCACAGATACGCAGTATTTT.

The sample holds a few counts of this clone. This specimen includes other DNA sequences encoding the same CDR3. This chain uses TRBV30 with TRBJ2-1, with TRBD2 identical over 14 bases. J gave up 10 bases and V 1 base, and 3 bases lay outside the gene matches. The length of the CDR3 is 14 residues. The germline gives CDR1 GTSNPN, CDR2 SVGIG (reference sequence). DNA for the CDR3: TGTGCCTGGAGTGGACTAGCGGGAGGGCGGGAGCAGTTCTTC. Translated: CAWSGLAGGREQFF.

In DNA form, the CDR3 reads TGCGCCAGCAGTCACCCCTCGGGGACAGGCGACCAAGAGACCCAGTACTTC. Translating gives CASSHPSGTGDQETQYF. The chain employs TRBV23-1 and TRBJ2-5; 8 bases align to TRBD1. TRBV23-1 is assigned to the ORF class and has an uncertain function. The length of the CDR3 is 17 residues. Losses at the gene ends were 3 bases for V and 0 bases for J; bases not matched to a gene: 9.

V gene TRBV5-4 combines with J gene TRBJ2-7; perhaps D is TRBD1 or TRBD2 (6 bases each). The CDR3 loop spans 15 amino acids. The germline V gene has CDR1 SGHNT and CDR2 YYREEE (reference sequence). V lost 4 bases and J 2 bases, leaving 16 bases between the germline ends. The CDR3 region has the DNA TGTGCCAGCAGCCCGGAAGGGGGGACCGCCTACGAGCAGTACTTC. Translated: CASSPEGGTAYEQYF.

The chain combines TRBV23-1 with TRBJ2-1, with D perhaps TRBD1 or TRBD2 (5 bases each). TRBV23-1 is noted as an ORF with a role that remains uncertain. This CDR3 spans 15 amino acids. Deletions cut 8 bases from V and 7 bases from J, with 21 bases between. CDR3 amino acids: CASSTTLGPVNEQFF. Here the CDR3 DNA reads TGCGCCAGCTCCACCACCTTGGGACCGGTGAATGAGCAGTTCTTC.

The chain joins TRBV6-5 to TRBJ2-5; D is ambiguous. The CDR3 runs to 14 residues. The V end was cut by 8 bases, the J end by 2 bases, with 15 bases between. Looked up from germline, CDR1 is MNHEY and CDR2 is SVGAGI. CDR3 sequence: CASSTPGGQETQYF. In nucleotides, the CDR3 is TGTGCCAGCTCTACACCGGGCGGTCAAGAGACCCAGTACTTC.

This clone has just a few counts. The rearrangement links TRBV7-2 to TRBJ1-2; TRBD1 matches 8 bases. The CDR3 extends over 15 amino acids. The V segment lost 0 bases and the J segment 2 bases; nucleotides outside the gene matches: 2. CDR1 and CDR2 (germline): SGHTA, FQGNSA. CDR3 sequence (DNA): TGTGCCAGCAGCTTAGCGCAGGGGGCCAACTATGGCTACACCTTC. The encoded protein is CASSLAQGANYGYTF.

In DNA, the CDR3 is TGCGCCAGCAGCGCGGGGACTAGCGGGTATCGGAGCGATGAGCAGTTCTTC. It codes for CASSAGTSGYRSDEQFF. The rearrangement links TRBV5-1 to TRBJ2-1; 12 nucleotides match TRBD2. Germline V lookup: CDR1 SGHRS, CDR2 YFSETQ. This CDR3 is built from 17 residues. Germline trimming cut 4 bases from V and 8 bases from J; bases unmatched to any gene: 13.

This clone was seen more than once but under ten times. The chain links TRBV29-1 to TRBJ1-1; D is perhaps TRBD1 (5 bases). Germline V CDR1 and CDR2: SQVTM, ANQGSEA. There are 12 residues in the CDR3. Trimming took 6 bases from V and 5 from J, leaving 13 bases between them. The CDR3 coding sequence is TGCAGCGTCGTCCAGGGAGGTACTGAAGCTTTCTTT. The encoded protein is CSVVQGGTEAFF.

The chain joins TRBV5-5 to TRBJ1-2, with unresolved D. The CDR3 sequence is 15 residues long. Germline values: CDR1 SGHKS, CDR2 YYEKEE (reference sequence). V was cut by 1 base and J by 4 bases, with 14 bases left in between. This chain's CDR3 is CASSLTPSGSYGYTF. The DNA of the CDR3 is TGTGCCAGCAGCTTGACACCCTCCGGGAGCTATGGCTACACCTTC.

The rearrangement joins TRBV7-2 to TRBJ2-3, with TRBD2 matching 7 bases. CDR3 length: 15 residues. CDR1 and CDR2 (germline): SGHTA, FQGNSA. V gave up 5 bases and J gave up 0 bases; unmatched junction bases: 5. The CDR3 DNA reads TGTGCCAGCAGCCCGTCTAGCGGAAGCACAGATACGCAGTATTTT. Amino acids: CASSPSSGSTDTQYF.

With regard to this clone: The junction differs from germline at one of its ends, possibly a read error. The J gene is TRBJ1-5, the V gene TRBV2; TRBD1 might be the D (5 bases). The CDR3 runs to 16 residues. CDR1 SNHLY and CDR2 FYNNEI come from the germline V gene. The CDR3 loop reads CASSHASGLFNRPQHF. CDR3 coding DNA: TGTGCCAGCTCCCATGCCTCGGGACTGTTTAATCGGCCCCAGCATTTT.

This chain joins TRBV19 and TRBJ2-2, with a weak D call TRBD2 (6 bases). Between the trimmed V and J ends, which lost 5 bases and 1 base, there was a span of 17 bases. The CDR3 runs to 17 residues. Per the germline V gene, CDR1 is LNHDA and CDR2 is SQIVND (reference sequence). CDR3 sequence (DNA): TGTGCCAGTAGTCCCCGGGGGAGCCGAGGGAACACCGGGGAGCTGTTTTTT. Protein: CASSPRGSRGNTGELFF.

This clone was seen a few times. This CDR3 is also generated by other DNA sequences in the sample. The chain employs TRBV4-2 and TRBJ2-5; a weak D match, TRBD2 (5 bases). Trimming stripped 1 base from V and 5 bases from J, with 14 bases between. Per germline, CDR1 LGHNA and CDR2 YNFKEQ. This CDR3 has 15 residues. The CDR3 spells CASSQVEGTGETQYF. The CDR3, as DNA: TGTGCCAGCAGCCAAGTTGAGGGCACCGGGGAGACCCAGTACTTC.

The rearrangement joins TRBV28 to TRBJ2-1, with D unresolved. The CDR3 is 14 residues long. Germline V gives CDR1 MDHEN, CDR2 SYDVKM. Trimming removed 2 bases from V and 0 bases from J, with 5 bases in between. Here the CDR3 DNA reads TGTGCCAGCAGTTTAAGGATCTCCTACAATGAGCAGTTCTTC. It specifies CASSLRISYNEQFF.

The chain couples TRBV7-2 to TRBJ1-2, with 8 bases aligning to TRBD1. Germline loops: CDR1 SGHTA, CDR2 FQGNSA. The J segment lost 5 bases and the V segment lost 8 bases, leaving 7 bases of the junction unmatched. The CDR3 has 13 residues. The CDR3 coding sequence is TGTGCCAGCTCGACAGGGGCAGGGTATGGCTACACCTTC. This codes for CASSTGAGYGYTF. Combining the CDR3 with reference TRBV7-2 and TRBJ1-2 gives the whole variable domain GAGVSQSPSNKVTEKGKDVELRCDPISGHTALYWYRQSLGQGLEFLIYFQGNSAPDKSGLPSDRFSAERTGGSVSTLTIQRTQQEDSAVYLCASSTGAGYGYTFGSGTRLTVV.

The chain couples TRBV6-4 to TRBJ2-3; TRBD2 matches 12 bases. The CDR3 runs 16 residues. The junction had 4 bases not matched to a gene; V was cut back by 3 bases and J by 3 bases. Germline CDR1 reads MRHNA; CDR2 reads SNTAGT. The CDR3 spells CASSETSGRGTDTQYF. The DNA for the CDR3 is TGTGCCAGCAGTGAGACTAGCGGGAGAGGGACAGATACGCAGTATTTT.

The chain uses TRBV4-3 and TRBJ1-1; D not resolved. This CDR3 spans 16 amino acids. The V end lost 0 bases, the J end lost 1 base, and 12 bases lay between the germline ends. Germline V gene sequence: CDR1 LGHNA, CDR2 YSLEER. CDR3 loop: CASSQDAGSWNTEAFF. CDR3 bases: TGCGCCAGCAGCCAAGACGCGGGAAGTTGGAACACTGAAGCTTTCTTT.

This chain connects TRBV9 to TRBJ1-2, with D perhaps TRBD1 (5 bases). CDR1 is SGDLS, CDR2 YYNGEE, per germline. V lost 0 bases and J lost 4, with 22 bases in between. CDR3 length equals 18 residues. The CDR3 here is CASSVAVAAQGMGYGYTF. Here the CDR3 DNA reads TGTGCCAGCAGCGTAGCTGTGGCAGCTCAGGGTATGGGCTATGGCTACACCTTC. Full variable domain (outside the CDR3, taken from reference TRBV9 and TRBJ1-2): DSGVTQTPKHLITATGQRVTLRCSPRSGDLSVYWYQQSLDQGLQFLIQYYNGEERAKGNILERFSAQQFPDLHSELNLSSLELGDSALYFCASSVAVAAQGMGYGYTFGSGTRLTVV.

This clone was detected a few times. The chain is built from TRBV7-2 and TRBJ2-5; 7 nucleotides align to TRBD1. V was pared by 1 base and J by 4 bases, with 6 bases of the junction left unmatched. The CDR3 consists of 15 residues. Germline V gene data show CDR1 as SGHTA and CDR2 as FQGNSA. The CDR3 nucleotides are TGTGCCAGCAGCTTAGACAGGGGAAGTCTAGAGACCCAGTACTTC. Translating gives CASSLDRGSLETQYF.

This clone was observed a few times. The CDR3, as DNA: TGTGCCACCACAGGGGGGGAGGGGAACTATGGCTACACCTTC. Residues: CATTGGEGNYGYTF. This chain uses TRBV6-6 with TRBJ1-2, with 8 bases lining up with TRBD1. The CDR3 is 14 amino acids. J gave up 2 bases and V 10 bases, and 9 bases lay outside the gene matches. The germline V gene has CDR1 MNHNY and CDR2 SVGAGI (reference sequence).

The CDR3: CASSSQGGRIYEQYF. DNA for the CDR3: TGTGCCAGCAGCTCCCAGGGCGGACGGATTTACGAGCAGTACTTC. V and J are TRBV7-9 and TRBJ2-7; D may be TRBD1 (5 bases). V lost 4 bases and J lost 4, with 17 bases in between. The CDR3 sequence is 15 residues long. Looked up from germline, CDR1 is SEHNR and CDR2 is FQNEAQ (reference sequence).

The gene calls are TRBV5-1 and TRBJ1-1, with D hard to call. The CDR3 consists of 14 residues. V was shortened by 4 bases and J by 1 base, with 11 bases between the two germline ends. Germline V gives CDR1 SGHRS, CDR2 YFSETQ. CDR3 loop: CASSPKVGNTEAFF. The CDR3 coding sequence is TGCGCCAGCAGCCCGAAGGTGGGGAACACTGAAGCTTTCTTT.

The chain couples TRBV30 to TRBJ2-5, with D maybe TRBD1 (6 bases). Near its end, the DNA agrees better with TRBJ2-7, so the J call may be wrong. This CDR3 contains 13 residues. Germline V gene sequence: CDR1 GTSNPN, CDR2 SVGIG (reference sequence). Written as DNA, the CDR3 is TGTGCCTGGGAGGGGGACAACATATACGAGCAGTACTTC. Amino acid sequence: CAWEGDNIYEQYF.

The V call is TRBV6-5, the J call TRBJ2-1; 8 bases are a match to TRBD1. This CDR3 spans 14 amino acids. Germline V gene sequence: CDR1 MNHEY, CDR2 SVGAGI. J lost 4 bases, V lost 6 bases, and 5 bases had no gene match. The CDR3 nucleotides are TGTGCCAGCAGGTCCGGGACAGGTTACAATGAGCAGTTCTTC. Its protein is CASRSGTGYNEQFF.

CDR3 DNA sequence: TGTGCCAGCAGGGGACTAGGAGGTGAGCAGTTCTTC. Residues: CASRGLGGEQFF. This chain joins TRBV2 and TRBJ2-1, with TRBD2 matching over 8 bases. Germline CDR1 reads SNHLY; CDR2 reads FYNNEI. The V and J ends lost 6 bases and 9 bases, in that order; junction bases with no gene match: 4. The CDR3 runs 12 residues.

The V and J genes are TRBV29-1 and TRBJ2-1; the D gene is possibly TRBD2 (7 bases). This CDR3 has 14 residues. Per germline, CDR1 SQVTM and CDR2 ANQGSEA. Trimming took off 4 bases at V and 4 bases at J, with 14 bases between the two ends. CDR3 in DNA: TGCAGCGTTGCGCTGAGGGGGGGATACAATGAGCAGTTCTTC. It specifies CSVALRGGYNEQFF.